One sample yielded the 9 T cell receptor beta chains listed below, sequenced in a study of identical twins. One entry per CDR3 protein results from TCRdb running MiXCR on the 5' RACE reads. The repertoire has 1.5 million to 2 million distinct CDR3 sequences, roughly a third of them found once; the top ten carry approximately 0.29%. The sequencing sample was made of cord blood. The receptor source for this set is a newborn girl in good health.

This clonotype was observed a few times. J is TRBJ1-5 and V is TRBV5-1; no clear D. The V gene lost 5 bases and the J gene lost 5 bases, with 8 bases spanning the gap. The CDR3 totals 12 residues. From germline, CDR1 is SGHRS and CDR2 YFSETQ. CDR3 DNA: TGCGCCAGCAGTGCGGTATATCAGCCCCAGCATTTT. This encodes CASSAVYQPQHF.

The rearrangement links TRBV28 to TRBJ2-1; TRBD2 is a possible D gene (5 bases). Germline-derived CDR1 and CDR2 are MDHEN and SYDVKM. V was shortened by 2 bases and J by 6 bases, with 14 bases between the two germline ends. The CDR3 covers 15 residues. The CDR3 DNA reads TGTGCCAGCAGTTTAGGGCTAGCCTCTCGCAATGAGCAGTTCTTC. Translating it yields CASSLGLASRNEQFF.

This clonotype was seen more than once but under ten times. This chain links TRBV12-3 or TRBV12-4 with TRBJ2-7; D is unclear. The CDR3 covers 14 residues. Trimming removed 5 bases at V and 3 bases at J, with 14 bases between. This CDR3 reads CASSMSLLVYEQYF. CDR3 bases: TGTGCCAGCAGTATGTCCCTTTTGGTCTACGAGCAGTACTTC.

A word on this clonotype: The junction shows a germline mismatch at one end, possibly a read error. The chain has TRBV4-1 and TRBJ2-6, with D possibly TRBD1 on 6 matching bases. The CDR3 runs 15 residues. Looked up from germline, CDR1 is MGHRA and CDR2 is YSYEKL. In DNA, the CDR3 is TGCGCCGGCAGCCAGGACAGCTCTGGGGCCAACGTCCTGACTTTC. This translates into CAGSQDSSGANVLTF.

The chain combines TRBV9 with TRBJ2-5; 14 bases are a match to TRBD2. CDR3 length: 17 residues. CDR1 SGDLS and CDR2 YYNGEE come from the germline V gene. The junction had 16 bases not matched to a gene; V was cut back by 4 bases and J by 11 bases. In DNA, the CDR3 is TGTGCCAGCAGCCCATCGGGACTAGCGGGAGCGGTCAATGAGCAGTACTTC. Translation gives CASSPSGLAGAVNEQYF.

The CDR3 coding sequence is TGCGCCAGCACCCCAGTGACAGGGGTGAACACCGGGGAGCTGTTTTTT. Protein sequence: CASTPVTGVNTGELFF. V usage is TRBV5-1 and J usage is TRBJ2-2; 8 bases agree with TRBD1. The CDR3 consists of 16 residues. After removal of 6 bases from V and 1 base from J, the junction contained 8 bases not matched to a gene. CDR1 SGHRS and CDR2 YFSETQ come from the germline V gene.

This chain connects TRBV20-1 to TRBJ1-2; 9 positions match TRBD1. Germline CDR1 reads DFQATT; CDR2 reads SNEGSKA (reference sequence). V gave up 1 base and J gave up 6 bases; unmatched junction bases: 6. The CDR3 runs 14 residues. This CDR3 reads CSARAWTGENGYTF. In nucleotides, the CDR3 is TGCAGTGCTAGAGCTTGGACAGGGGAGAATGGCTACACCTTC.

The genes are TRBV3-1 and TRBJ2-1, with D unresolved. The CDR3 spans 11 residues. Germline CDR1 reads LGHDT; CDR2 reads YNNKEL (reference sequence). V lost 4 bases and J lost 8, with 6 bases in between. For the CDR3, the DNA is TGTGCCAGCAGCCGTAGCTATGAGCAGTTCTTC. Encoded protein: CASSRSYEQFF.

This clonotype was seen only a few times. The chain recombines TRBV9 with TRBJ2-3; 7 bases line up with TRBD1. The germline gives CDR1 SGDLS, CDR2 YYNGEE. The V segment lost 4 bases and the J segment 1 base; nucleotides outside the gene matches: 18. The CDR3 spans 19 residues. The CDR3 nucleotides are TGTGCCAGCAGCCTCACCTCGCCGACAGGGATGGTGGGCACAGATACGCAGTATTTT. It yields the protein CASSLTSPTGMVGTDTQYF.